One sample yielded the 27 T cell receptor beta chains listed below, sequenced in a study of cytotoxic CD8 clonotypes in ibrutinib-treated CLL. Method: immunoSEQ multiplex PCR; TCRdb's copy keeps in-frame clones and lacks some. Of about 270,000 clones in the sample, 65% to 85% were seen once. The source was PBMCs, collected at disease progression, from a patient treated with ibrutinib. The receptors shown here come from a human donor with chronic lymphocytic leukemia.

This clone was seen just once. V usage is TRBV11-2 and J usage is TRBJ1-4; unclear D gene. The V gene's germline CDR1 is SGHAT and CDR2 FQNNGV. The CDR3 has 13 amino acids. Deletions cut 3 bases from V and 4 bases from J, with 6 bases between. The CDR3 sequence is CASSFWYNEKLFF. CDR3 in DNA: TGTGCCAGCAGCTTCTGGTATAATGAAAAACTGTTTTTT.

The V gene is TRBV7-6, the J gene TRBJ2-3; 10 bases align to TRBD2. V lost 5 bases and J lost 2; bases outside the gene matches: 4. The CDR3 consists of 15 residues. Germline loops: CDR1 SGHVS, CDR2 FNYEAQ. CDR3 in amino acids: CASSPGLANTDTQYF. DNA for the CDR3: TGTGCCAGCAGCCCGGGACTAGCGAACACAGATACGCAGTATTTT.

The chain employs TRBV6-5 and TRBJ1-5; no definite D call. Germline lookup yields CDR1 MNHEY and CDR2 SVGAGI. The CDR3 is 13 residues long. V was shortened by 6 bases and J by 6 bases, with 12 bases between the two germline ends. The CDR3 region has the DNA TGTGCCAGCAGCCCAAGAGGGCGTCAGCCCCAGCATTTT. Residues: CASSPRGRQPQHF.

The CDR3 loop reads CASSQGDGQGNSPLHF. The CDR3 bases are TGTGCCAGCAGCCAAGGTGATGGCCAGGGTAATTCACCCCTCCACTTT. This rearrangement joins TRBV4-2 to TRBJ1-6; possibly TRBD1 for D (5 bases). This CDR3 is built from 16 residues. Germline CDR1 is LGHNA and CDR2 is YNFKEQ. Deletions cut 1 base from V and 6 bases from J, with 13 bases between.

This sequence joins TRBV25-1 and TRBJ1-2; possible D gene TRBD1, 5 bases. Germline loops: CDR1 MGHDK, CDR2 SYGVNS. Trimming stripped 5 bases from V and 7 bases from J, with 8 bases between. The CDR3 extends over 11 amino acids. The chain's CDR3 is CASSRGFGYTF. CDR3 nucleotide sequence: TGTGCCAGCAGTCGGGGCTTTGGCTACACCTTC.

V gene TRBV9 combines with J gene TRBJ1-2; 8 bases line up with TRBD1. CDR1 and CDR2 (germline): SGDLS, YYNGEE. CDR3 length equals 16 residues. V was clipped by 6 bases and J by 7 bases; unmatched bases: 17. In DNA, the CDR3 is TGTGCCAGCATGCCGTACTCCGGGACAGGTATGCGTGGCTACACCTTC. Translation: CASMPYSGTGMRGYTF.

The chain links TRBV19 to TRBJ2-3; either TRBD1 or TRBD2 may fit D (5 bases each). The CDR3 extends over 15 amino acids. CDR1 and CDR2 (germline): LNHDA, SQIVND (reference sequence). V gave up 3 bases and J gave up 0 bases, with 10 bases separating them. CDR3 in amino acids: CASSIGDGSTDTQYF. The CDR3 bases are TGTGCCAGTAGTATTGGGGACGGTAGCACAGATACGCAGTATTTT.

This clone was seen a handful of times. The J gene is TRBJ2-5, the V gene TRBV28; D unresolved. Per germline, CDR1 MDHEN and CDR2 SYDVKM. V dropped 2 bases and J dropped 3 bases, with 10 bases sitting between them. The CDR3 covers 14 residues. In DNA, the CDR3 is TGTGCCAGCAGTTTAGTCTGGATCAAAGAGACCCAGTACTTC. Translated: CASSLVWIKETQYF.

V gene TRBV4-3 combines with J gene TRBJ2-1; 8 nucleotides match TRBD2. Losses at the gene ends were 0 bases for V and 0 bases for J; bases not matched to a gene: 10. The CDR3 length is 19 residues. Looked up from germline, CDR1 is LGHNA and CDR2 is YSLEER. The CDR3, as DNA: TGCGCCAGCAGCCAAGAAATCGGACTAGCCCAAAGCTCCTACAATGAGCAGTTCTTC. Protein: CASSQEIGLAQSSYNEQFF.

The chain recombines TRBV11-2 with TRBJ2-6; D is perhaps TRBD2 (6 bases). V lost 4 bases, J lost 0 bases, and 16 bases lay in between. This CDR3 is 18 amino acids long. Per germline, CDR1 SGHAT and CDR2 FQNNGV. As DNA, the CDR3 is TGTGCCAGCAGCTCAGGGCGGGGTCGGGGCTCTGGGGCCAACGTCCTGACTTTC. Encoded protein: CASSSGRGRGSGANVLTF.

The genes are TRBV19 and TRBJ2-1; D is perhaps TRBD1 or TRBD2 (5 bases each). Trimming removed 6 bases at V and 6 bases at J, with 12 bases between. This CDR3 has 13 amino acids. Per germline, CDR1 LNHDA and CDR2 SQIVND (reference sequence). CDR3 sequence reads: CASRRGGGNEQFF. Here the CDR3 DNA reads TGTGCCAGTAGAAGGGGCGGAGGCAATGAGCAGTTCTTC. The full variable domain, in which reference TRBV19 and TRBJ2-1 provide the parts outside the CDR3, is DGGITQSPKYLFRKEGQNVTLSCEQNLNHDAMYWYRQDPGQGLRLIYYSQIVNDFQKGDIAEGYSVSREKKESFPLTVTSAQKNPTAFYLCASRRGGGNEQFFGPGTRLTVL.

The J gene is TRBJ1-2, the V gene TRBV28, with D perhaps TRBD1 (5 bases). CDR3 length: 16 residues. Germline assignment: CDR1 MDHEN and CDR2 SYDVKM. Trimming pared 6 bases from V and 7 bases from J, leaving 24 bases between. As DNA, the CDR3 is TGTGCCAGCAGCCCCCTCAGGAAGGGAGGCGGGGGTGGCTACACCTTC. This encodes CASSPLRKGGGGGYTF.

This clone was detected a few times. The CDR3 DNA reads as TGTGCCAGTAGTATGACTGTCGACTATGGCTACACCTTC. Its translation: CASSMTVDYGYTF. The gene calls are TRBV19 and TRBJ1-2; D gene ambiguous. Trimming stripped 3 bases from V and 3 bases from J, with 8 bases between. Looked up from germline, CDR1 is LNHDA and CDR2 is SQIVND (reference sequence). The CDR3 runs to 13 residues.

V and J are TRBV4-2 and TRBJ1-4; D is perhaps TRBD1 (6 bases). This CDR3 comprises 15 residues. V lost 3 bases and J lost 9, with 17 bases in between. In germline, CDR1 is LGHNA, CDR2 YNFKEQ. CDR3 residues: CASSQADRLEKKLFF. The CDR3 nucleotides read TGTGCCAGCAGCCAGGCTGACAGGTTGGAGAAAAAACTGTTTTTT.

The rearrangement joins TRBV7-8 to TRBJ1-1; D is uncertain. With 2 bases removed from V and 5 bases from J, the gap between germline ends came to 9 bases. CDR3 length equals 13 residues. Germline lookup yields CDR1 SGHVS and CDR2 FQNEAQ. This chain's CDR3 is CASSLRRATEAFF. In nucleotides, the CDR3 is TGTGCCAGCAGCTTAAGGAGGGCTACTGAAGCTTTCTTT.

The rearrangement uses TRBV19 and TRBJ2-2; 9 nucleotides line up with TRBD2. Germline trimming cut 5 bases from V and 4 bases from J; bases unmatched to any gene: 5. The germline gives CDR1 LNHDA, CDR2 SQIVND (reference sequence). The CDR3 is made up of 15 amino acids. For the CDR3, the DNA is TGTGCCAGTAGTTTGCGGGAGGGCCCCACCGGGGAGCTGTTTTTT. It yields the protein CASSLREGPTGELFF.

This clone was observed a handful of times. The CDR3 region has the DNA TGCAGCGTCTCTCAGGGATACTACGAGCAGTACTTC. Its protein is CSVSQGYYEQYF. The chain combines TRBV29-1 with TRBJ2-7; a possible D gene is TRBD1 (5 bases). Germline V CDR1 and CDR2: SQVTM, ANQGSEA. There are 12 residues in the CDR3. The V end lost 6 bases, the J end lost 3 bases, and 12 bases lay between the germline ends.

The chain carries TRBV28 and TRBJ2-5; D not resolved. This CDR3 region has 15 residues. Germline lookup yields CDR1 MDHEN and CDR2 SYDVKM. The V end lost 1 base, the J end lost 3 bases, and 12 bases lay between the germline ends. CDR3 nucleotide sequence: TGTGCCAGCAGTTTATATTTGGGTCAGGAAGAGACCCAGTACTTC. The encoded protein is CASSLYLGQEETQYF.

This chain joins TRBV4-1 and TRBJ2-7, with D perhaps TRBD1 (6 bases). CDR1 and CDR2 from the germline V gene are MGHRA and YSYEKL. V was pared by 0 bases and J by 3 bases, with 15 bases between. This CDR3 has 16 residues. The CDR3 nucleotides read TGCGCCAGCAGCCAAGAAGTGGGGGCAGGGGTCTACGAGCAGTACTTC. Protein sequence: CASSQEVGAGVYEQYF.

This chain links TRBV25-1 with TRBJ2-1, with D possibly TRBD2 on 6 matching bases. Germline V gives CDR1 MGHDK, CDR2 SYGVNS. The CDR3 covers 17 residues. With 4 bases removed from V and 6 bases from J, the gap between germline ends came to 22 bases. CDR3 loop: CASSVGFWDSPSNEQFF. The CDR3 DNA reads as TGTGCCAGCAGTGTGGGATTTTGGGACTCCCCCAGCAATGAGCAGTTCTTC.

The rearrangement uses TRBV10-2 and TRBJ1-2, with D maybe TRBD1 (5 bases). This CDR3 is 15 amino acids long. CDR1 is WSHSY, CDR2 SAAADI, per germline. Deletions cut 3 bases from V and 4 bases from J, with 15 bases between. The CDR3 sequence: CASSEILGVTYGYTF. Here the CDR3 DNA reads TGCGCCAGCAGTGAAATCTTGGGGGTAACCTATGGCTACACCTTC.

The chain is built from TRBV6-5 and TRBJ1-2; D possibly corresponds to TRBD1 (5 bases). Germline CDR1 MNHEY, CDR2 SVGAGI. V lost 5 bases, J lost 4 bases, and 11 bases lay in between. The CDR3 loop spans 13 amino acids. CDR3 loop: CASSLGHLYGYTF. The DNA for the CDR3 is TGTGCCAGCAGTCTCGGACATCTCTATGGCTACACCTTC.

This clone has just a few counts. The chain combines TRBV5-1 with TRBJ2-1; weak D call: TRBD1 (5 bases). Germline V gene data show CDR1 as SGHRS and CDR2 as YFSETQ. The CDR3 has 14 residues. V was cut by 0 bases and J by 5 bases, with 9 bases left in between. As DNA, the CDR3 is TGCGCCAGCAGCTTGGGACAGCCTAACAATGAGCAGTTCTTC. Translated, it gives CASSLGQPNNEQFF.

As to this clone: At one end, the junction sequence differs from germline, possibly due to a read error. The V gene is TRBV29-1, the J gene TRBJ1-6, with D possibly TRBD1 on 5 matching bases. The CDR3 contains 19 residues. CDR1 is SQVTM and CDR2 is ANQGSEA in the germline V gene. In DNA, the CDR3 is TGCAGCGTGGCATCACGTCCGATTGACCGGGACTCCCATAATTCACCCCTCCACTTT. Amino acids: CSVASRPIDRDSHNSPLHF.

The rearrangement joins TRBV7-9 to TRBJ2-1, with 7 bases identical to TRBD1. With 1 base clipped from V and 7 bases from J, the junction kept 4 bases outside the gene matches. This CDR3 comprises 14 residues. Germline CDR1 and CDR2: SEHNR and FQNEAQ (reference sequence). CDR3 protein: CASSLGGGWNEQFF. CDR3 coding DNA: TGTGCCAGCAGCTTAGGAGGGGGCTGGAATGAGCAGTTCTTC.

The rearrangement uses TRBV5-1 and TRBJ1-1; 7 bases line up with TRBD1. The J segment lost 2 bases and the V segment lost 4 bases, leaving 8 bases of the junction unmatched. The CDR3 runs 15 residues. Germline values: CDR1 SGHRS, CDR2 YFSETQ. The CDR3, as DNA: TGCGCCAGCAGCGCGCCCGGGACAGCAAACACTGAAGCTTTCTTT. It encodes CASSAPGTANTEAFF.

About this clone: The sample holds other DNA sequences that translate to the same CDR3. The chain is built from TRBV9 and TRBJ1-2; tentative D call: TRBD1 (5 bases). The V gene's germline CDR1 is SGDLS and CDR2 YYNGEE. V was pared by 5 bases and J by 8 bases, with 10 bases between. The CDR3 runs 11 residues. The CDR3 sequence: CASSGRGGYTF. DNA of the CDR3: TGTGCCAGCAGTGGTAGGGGCGGCTACACCTTC.